The rows below give T cell receptor beta chains drawn from one sample of a study of beta chain features in type 1 diabetes. Sequencing used immunoSEQ multiplex PCR; TCRdb keeps in-frame clones, though not all of them. The repertoire has almost 350,000 clones, around a fifth of them found once; the top ten carry 0.035% to 0.05%. Sequenced material: naive CD4+ T cells from blood. These receptors were collected from a woman aged 18-29 years in good health. The CDR3 runs from the conserved cysteine through the conserved F or W. D genes are given only for firm matches. Clone size, where shown, is once, few, many, or a class for clones that have expanded.

d_gene,v_gene,abundance,j_gene,CDR3aa,CDR3nt
NA,TRBV4-1,few,TRBJ1-5,CASSQLVGRYQPQHF,TGCGCCAGCAGCCAGCTTGTGGGGAGATACCAGCCCCAGCATTTT
NA,TRBV6-6,NA,TRBJ1-1,CASSPPGGVTEAFF,TGTGCCAGCAGCCCGCCGGGGGGGGTCACTGAAGCTTTCTTT
TRBD2,TRBV29-1,NA,TRBJ2-3,CSVGGGRGADTQYF,TGCAGCGTTGGAGGCGGGAGAGGCGCAGATACGCAGTATTTT
NA,TRBV5-4,few,TRBJ2-3,CASSLDRTDTQYF,TGTGCCAGCAGCTTGGACAGGACGGATACGCAGTATTTT
NA,TRBV2,NA,TRBJ1-4,CASRALNEKLFF,TGTGCCAGCAGGGCTCTTAATGAAAAACTGTTTTTT
NA,TRBV4-2,few,TRBJ2-3,CASSQDETATAGDTQYF,TGTGCCAGCAGCCAAGATGAAACAGCGACGGCGGGAGATACGCAGTATTTT
NA,TRBV9,NA,TRBJ2-3,CASSALQGGDTQYF,TGTGCCAGCAGCGCCCTACAGGGTGGCGATACGCAGTATTTT
NA,TRBV30,NA,TRBJ1-1,CAWNTGWGTEAFF,TGTGCCTGGAATACGGGGTGGGGCACTGAAGCTTTCTTT
NA,TRBV4-1,NA,TRBJ2-7,CASSPREGHEQYF,TGCGCCAGCAGCCCCCGAGAGGGCCACGAGCAGTACTTC
NA,TRBV19,few,TRBJ2-1,CASSIGAGGASEQFF,TGTGCCAGTAGTATCGGCGCCGGCGGCGCATCCGAGCAGTTCTTC
TRBD2,TRBV19,few,TRBJ2-7,CASSIRRGNYEQYF,TGTGCCAGTAGTATTCGGCGGGGGAACTACGAGCAGTACTTC
TRBD2,TRBV5-1,NA,TRBJ2-2,CASGETSDTGELFF,TGCGCCAGCGGGGAGACTAGCGACACCGGGGAGCTGTTTTTT
TRBD1,TRBV25-1,few,TRBJ2-1,CAIADRGNEQFF,TGTGCCATCGCGGACAGGGGCAATGAGCAGTTCTTC
TRBD2,TRBV11-2,NA,TRBJ2-5,CASSRLAQETQYF,TGTGCCAGCAGCCGACTAGCCCAAGAGACCCAGTACTTC
NA,TRBV9,NA,TRBJ1-1,CASSLLTVNTEAFF,TGTGCCAGCAGCCTTCTGACAGTGAACACTGAAGCTTTCTTT
NA,TRBV7-2,NA,TRBJ1-5,CASSFSSEPQHF,TGTGCCAGCAGCTTTAGCTCGGAGCCCCAGCATTTT
TRBD1,TRBV2,NA,TRBJ2-5,CASSERGTGGETQYF,TGTGCCAGCAGTGAAAGAGGGACAGGGGGCGAGACCCAGTACTTC
NA,TRBV18,NA,TRBJ1-5,CASSLNGGDNQPQHF,TGTGCCAGCTCACTCAATGGGGGGGACAATCAGCCCCAGCATTTT
TRBD1,TRBV19,NA,TRBJ2-7,CASSTGGIEQYF,TGTGCCAGTAGTACAGGGGGTATCGAGCAGTACTTC
NA,TRBV21-1,few,TRBJ1-4,CASSKWDRGDEKLFF,TGTGCCAGCAGCAAATGGGACAGGGGGGATGAAAAACTGTTTTTT